One sample yielded the 16 T cell receptor beta chains listed below, sequenced in a study of T cell responses to AZD1222 COVID-19 vaccine (dated by TCRdb to the early 2020s). Libraries were constructed by the immunoSEQ multiplex PCR assay. TCRdb holds this immuneACCESS table with in-frame rearrangements only. Some clones are missing; in checked studies, unresolved V genes explain under half, and the rest has no known cause. Across this sample there are 100,000 to 130,000 clones, with around 84% seen only once. 3% to 4% of the sample lies in the top ten. In the paper's terms, the time point label means: baseline before first vaccination. Sequenced here: peripheral blood, sampled on day 0 of AZD1222 vaccination. The receptors derive from an adult in good health.

V is TRBV5-6 and J is TRBJ2-5, with 11 nucleotides matching TRBD2. The trim removed 0 bases at V and 9 bases at J, leaving 16 bases unmatched. Germline values: CDR1 SGHDT, CDR2 YYEEEE. CDR3 size: 18 residues. The CDR3 nucleotides read TGTGCCAGCAGCTTGGCCGCATTACAGGGACTAGCGGCCTTTTCCCAGTACTTC. It is translated as CASSLAALQGLAAFSQYF. The variable domain in full, completed from reference TRBV5-6 and TRBJ2-5, reads DAGVTQSPTHLIKTRGQQVTLRCSPKSGHDTVSWYQQALGQGPQFIFQYYEEEERQRGNFPDRFSGHQFPNYSSELNVNALLLGDSALYLCASSLAALQGLAAFSQYFGPGTRLLVL.

V usage is TRBV6-1 and J usage is TRBJ2-3, with 10 bases fitting TRBD2. J was trimmed by 4 bases and V by 7 bases; bases with no gene match: 11. Germline loops: CDR1 MNHNS, CDR2 SASEGT. The CDR3 is 16 residues long. The CDR3 DNA is TGTGCCAGCATCGAAGCGTTAGCGGGGGGCTCAGATACGCAGTATTTT. Residues: CASIEALAGGSDTQYF.

The chain joins TRBV5-1 to TRBJ1-2, with 7 positions matching TRBD1. With V trimmed by 0 bases and J by 4 bases, 9 bases remained unmatched. Looked up from germline, CDR1 is SGHRS and CDR2 is YFSETQ. CDR3 length equals 16 residues. The CDR3 coding sequence is TGCGCCAGCAGCTTGGAAGGCAGGGGGTCCCTCTATGGCTACACCTTC. It codes for CASSLEGRGSLYGYTF.

J is TRBJ2-1 and V is TRBV7-9; no clear D gene. The CDR3 runs to 12 residues. Germline CDR1 reads SEHNR; CDR2 reads FQNEAQ (reference sequence). Between the trimmed V and J ends, which lost 5 bases and 12 bases, there was a span of 14 bases. The CDR3 spells CASSPIAFGQFF. The CDR3 DNA reads as TGTGCCAGCAGCCCTATAGCCTTCGGGCAGTTCTTC.

This sequence joins TRBV9 and TRBJ1-4; 9 nucleotides line up with TRBD1. CDR3 length equals 16 residues. CDR1 SGDLS and CDR2 YYNGEE come from the germline V gene. V shed 4 bases, J shed 2 bases, and the junction held 6 bases outside the gene matches. The CDR3: CASSTGQGYTNEKLFF. The CDR3 bases are TGTGCCAGCAGCACAGGACAGGGGTATACTAATGAAAAACTGTTTTTT.

The chain has TRBV27 and TRBJ1-1, with unresolved D. In germline, CDR1 is MNHEY, CDR2 SMNVEV (reference sequence). This CDR3 is built from 13 residues. The V gene lost 5 bases and the J gene lost 1 base, with 8 bases spanning the gap. CDR3 DNA sequence: TGTGCCAGCAGTACTGACGGGAACACTGAAGCTTTCTTT. As protein: CASSTDGNTEAFF.

The chain combines TRBV12-3 or TRBV12-4 with TRBJ2-7; D gene unclear. The CDR3 length is 11 residues. V lost 2 bases, J lost 7 bases, and 6 bases lay in between. The CDR3 bases are TGTGCCAGCAGTTTAAACGGGGAGCAGTACTTC. Its protein product is CASSLNGEQYF.

The rearrangement links TRBV13 to TRBJ2-2; 11 nucleotides line up with TRBD2. This CDR3 has 17 amino acids. V gave up 2 bases and J gave up 4 bases; unmatched junction bases: 6. Germline CDR1 PRHDT, CDR2 FYEKMQ (reference sequence). The CDR3: CASSLRLAGKFTGELFF. DNA of the CDR3: TGTGCCAGCAGCTTAAGACTAGCGGGGAAATTCACCGGGGAGCTGTTTTTT.

This chain joins TRBV10-1 and TRBJ1-6; D remains ambiguous. CDR1 is WNHNN, CDR2 SYGVQD, per germline (reference sequence). This CDR3 has 14 amino acids. Trimming stripped 3 bases from V and 3 bases from J, with 6 bases between. Here the CDR3 DNA reads TGCGCCAGCAGTGACCGGGACTATAATTCACCCCTCCACTTT. Protein product: CASSDRDYNSPLHF.

CDR3 residues: CASSQGQGQGEKLFF. The CDR3 nucleotides read TGTGCCAGCAGCCAAGGACAGGGACAAGGCGAAAAACTGTTTTTT. The V call is TRBV11-3, the J call TRBJ1-4, with 8 bases matching TRBD1. Per the germline V gene, CDR1 is SGHNT and CDR2 is YENEEA. The J segment lost 8 bases and the V segment lost 5 bases, leaving 10 bases of the junction unmatched. CDR3 length: 15 amino acids.

This clone has just a few counts. The J gene is TRBJ1-4, the V gene TRBV29-1; D is undetermined. The V gene lost 4 bases and the J gene lost 6 bases, with 12 bases spanning the gap. Germline V gene lookup returns CDR1 SQVTM and CDR2 ANQGSEA. The CDR3 sequence is 13 residues long. CDR3 sequence reads: CSVVAVLHEKLFF. DNA for the CDR3: TGCAGCGTTGTAGCAGTTCTCCATGAAAAACTGTTTTTT.

The CDR3, as DNA: TGTGCCAGCAGCTTGCGAGGGGGCAGCTACTACGAGCAGTACTTC. Its protein product is CASSLRGGSYYEQYF. The chain is built from TRBV5-4 and TRBJ2-7; the match to TRBD1 covers 7 bases. V lost 1 base to trimming and J lost 3 bases; unmatched junction nucleotides: 7. CDR1 and CDR2 (germline): SGHNT, YYREEE (reference sequence). The CDR3 is 15 residues long.

This chain connects TRBV28 to TRBJ2-6; D gene unclear. Germline-derived CDR1 and CDR2 are MDHEN and SYDVKM. Trimming stripped 5 bases from V and 0 bases from J, with 26 bases between. The CDR3 is 21 amino acids. CDR3 region: CASSPPSLGYFSHSGANVLTF. CDR3 nucleotides: TGTGCCAGCAGTCCCCCCAGCCTAGGGTACTTCTCCCACTCTGGGGCCAACGTCCTGACTTTC.

This clone was detected only once. The chain links TRBV6-5 to TRBJ1-3, with 7 nucleotides matching TRBD1. The V gene end was trimmed by 8 bases and the J gene end by 3 bases; junction bases not matched to a gene: 10. CDR1 and CDR2 from the germline V gene are MNHEY and SVGAGI. CDR3 length: 15 amino acids. In nucleotides, the CDR3 is TGTGCCAGCCTTCAGGGGGACGCGTGTGGAAACACCATATATTTT. The encoded protein is CASLQGDACGNTIYF.

The gene calls are TRBV6-5 and TRBJ1-2; D not certain. Germline lookup yields CDR1 MNHEY and CDR2 SVGAGI. The ends were cut back, 2 bases at V and 0 bases at J, with 7 bases in the middle. The length of the CDR3 is 14 residues. The CDR3 DNA reads as TGTGCCAGCAGTTACAGAGGAGCTAACTATGGCTACACCTTC. Its translation: CASSYRGANYGYTF.

This chain connects TRBV30 to TRBJ1-1; D ambiguous. In germline, CDR1 is GTSNPN, CDR2 SVGIG (reference sequence). Trimming shortened V by 0 bases and J by 0 bases, and 8 bases separated the two germline ends. This CDR3 contains 14 residues. The DNA of the CDR3 is TGTGCCTGGAGTGTACAACTGCTGAACACTGAAGCTTTCTTT. Translation gives CAWSVQLLNTEAFF.